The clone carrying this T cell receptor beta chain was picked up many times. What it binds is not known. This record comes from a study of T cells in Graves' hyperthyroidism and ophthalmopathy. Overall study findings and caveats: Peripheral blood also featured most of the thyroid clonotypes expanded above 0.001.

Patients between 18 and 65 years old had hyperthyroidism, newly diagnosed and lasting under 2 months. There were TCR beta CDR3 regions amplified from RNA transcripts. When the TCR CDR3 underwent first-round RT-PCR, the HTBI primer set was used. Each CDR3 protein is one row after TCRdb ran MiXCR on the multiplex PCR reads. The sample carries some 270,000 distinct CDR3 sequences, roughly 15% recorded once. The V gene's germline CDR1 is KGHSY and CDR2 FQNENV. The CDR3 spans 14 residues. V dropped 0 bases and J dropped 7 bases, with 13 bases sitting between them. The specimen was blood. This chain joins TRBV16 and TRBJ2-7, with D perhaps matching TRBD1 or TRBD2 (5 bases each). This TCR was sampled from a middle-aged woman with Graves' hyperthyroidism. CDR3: CASSQSPGQGEQYF. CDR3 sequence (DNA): TGTGCCAGCAGCCAATCTCCGGGGCAAGGGGAGCAGTACTTC.